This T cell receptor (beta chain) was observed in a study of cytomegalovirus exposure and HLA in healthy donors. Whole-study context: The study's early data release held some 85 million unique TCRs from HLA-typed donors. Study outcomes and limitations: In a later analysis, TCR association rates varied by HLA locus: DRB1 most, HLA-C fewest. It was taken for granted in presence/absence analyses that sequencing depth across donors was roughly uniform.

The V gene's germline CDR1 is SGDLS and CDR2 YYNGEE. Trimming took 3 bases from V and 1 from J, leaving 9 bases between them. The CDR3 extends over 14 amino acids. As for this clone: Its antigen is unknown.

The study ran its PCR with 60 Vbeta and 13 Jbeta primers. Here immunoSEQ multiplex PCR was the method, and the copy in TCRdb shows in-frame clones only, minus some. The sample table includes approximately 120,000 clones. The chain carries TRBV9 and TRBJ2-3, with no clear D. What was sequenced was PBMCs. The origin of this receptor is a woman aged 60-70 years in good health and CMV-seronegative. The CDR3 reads CASSAQWGTDTQYF. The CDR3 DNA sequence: TGTGCCAGCAGCGCACAGTGGGGCACAGATACGCAGTATTTT.